A single sample is the source of the 26 T cell receptor beta chains below, sequenced in a study of CD8 T cells in ankylosing spondylitis. One entry per CDR3 protein, called by TCRdb with MiXCR from the 5' RACE reads. The data contain roughly 170,000 distinct CDR3 sequences, 9.8% of them singletons. The sample consisted of blood, either unsorted or a sorted T cell fraction (not recorded which). Receptors were obtained from a female donor with ankylosing spondylitis or in good health (not recorded which).

This clonotype was observed a handful of times. This chain links TRBV11-2 with TRBJ2-1, with 13 bases that match TRBD2. CDR3 length equals 15 residues. J lost 10 bases, V lost 5 bases, and 8 bases had no gene match. The germline gives CDR1 SGHAT, CDR2 FQNNGV. CDR3 region: CASSPTSGRAGEQFF. The DNA of the CDR3 is TGTGCCAGCAGCCCTACTAGCGGGAGGGCCGGGGAGCAGTTCTTC. The complete variable domain, with remaining parts taken from reference TRBV11-2 and TRBJ2-1, reads EAGVAQSPRYKIIEKRQSVAFWCNPISGHATLYWYQQILGQGPKLLIQFQNNGVVDDSQLPKDRFSAERLKGVDSTLKIQPAKLEDSAVYLCASSPTSGRAGEQFFGPGTRLTVL.

V is TRBV4-3 and J is TRBJ2-1, with D hard to call. Germline values: CDR1 LGHNA, CDR2 YSLEER. The ends were cut back, 0 bases at V and 0 bases at J, with 9 bases in the middle. This CDR3 comprises 16 residues. The CDR3 loop reads CASSQEVLSSYNEQFF. The CDR3 DNA follows: TGCGCCAGCAGCCAAGAAGTCCTAAGCTCCTACAATGAGCAGTTCTTC.

This clonotype was observed a few times. V usage is TRBV30 and J usage is TRBJ2-6, with D hard to call. The CDR3 extends over 14 amino acids. Trimming removed 3 bases from V and 1 base from J, with 7 bases in between. Germline V gene data show CDR1 as GTSNPN and CDR2 as SVGIG (reference sequence). In nucleotides, the CDR3 is TGTGCCTGGAGCGTGGGGTCTGGGGCCAACGTCCTGACTTTC. This sequence encodes CAWSVGSGANVLTF.

This clonotype was detected a few times. V gene TRBV7-9 combines with J gene TRBJ1-1, with D tentatively TRBD1 (5 bases). Trimming removed 10 bases from V and 3 bases from J, with 12 bases in between. This CDR3 region has 12 residues. CDR1 is SEHNR and CDR2 is FQNEAQ in the germline V gene (reference sequence). This CDR3 reads CATQQGHTEAFF. CDR3 nucleotide sequence: TGTGCCACCCAGCAGGGCCACACTGAAGCTTTCTTT.

The chain joins TRBV9 to TRBJ2-5; D might be TRBD2 (8 bases). Germline CDR1 and CDR2: SGDLS and YYNGEE. The V and J ends lost 4 bases and 2 bases respectively, with 15 bases between them. This CDR3 is built from 15 residues. The CDR3 loop is CASSSLAGQQETQYF. The CDR3, as DNA: TGTGCCAGCAGCTCCTTAGCGGGACAGCAAGAGACCCAGTACTTC. Using reference TRBV9 and TRBJ2-5 for the parts outside the CDR3, the full variable domain is DSGVTQTPKHLITATGQRVTLRCSPRSGDLSVYWYQQSLDQGLQFLIQYYNGEERAKGNILERFSAQQFPDLHSELNLSSLELGDSALYFCASSSLAGQQETQYFGPGTRLLVL.

This rearrangement joins TRBV27 to TRBJ1-6; 7 bases line up with TRBD1. The CDR3 length is 13 residues. V dropped 6 bases and J dropped 13; count of bases not matched to a gene: 9. Germline CDR1 is MNHEY and CDR2 is SMNVEV (reference sequence). CDR3 nucleotides: TGTGCCAGCAGCCCCGGGACAGTATATCCCCTCCACTTT. It specifies CASSPGTVYPLHF.

This clonotype was counted at least ten times. The V and J genes are TRBV12-3 or TRBV12-4 and TRBJ1-2; D is ambiguous. This CDR3 is built from 11 residues. The V gene lost 6 bases and the J gene lost 3 bases, with 5 bases spanning the gap. In nucleotides, the CDR3 is TGTGCCAGCAGCGACCACTATGGCTACACCTTC. It translates to CASSDHYGYTF.

The J gene is TRBJ1-5, the V gene TRBV7-9; TRBD1 aligns across 8 bases. The CDR3 is 15 amino acids. The germline CDR1 and CDR2 sequences are SEHNR and FQNEAQ (reference sequence). V lost 1 base to trimming and J lost 4 bases; unmatched junction nucleotides: 3. CDR3 in amino acids: CASSLGRTGNQPQHF. In DNA, the CDR3 is TGTGCCAGCAGCTTAGGGCGGACAGGGAATCAGCCCCAGCATTTT.

This clonotype was seen at least ten times. The chain links TRBV12-3 or TRBV12-4 to TRBJ2-7; D gene uncertain. V was trimmed by 5 bases and J by 6 bases, leaving 11 bases between them. The CDR3 covers 12 residues. CDR3 bases: TGTGCCAGCAGTCCCGCGGCAGGCGAGCAGTACTTC. It specifies CASSPAAGEQYF.

This clonotype appeared a few times. The chain uses TRBV6-5 and TRBJ2-2, with D possibly matching TRBD2 (5 bases). CDR1 is MNHEY and CDR2 is SVGAGI in the germline V gene. CDR3 length: 14 amino acids. V lost 2 bases and J lost 5, with 9 bases in between. CDR3 nucleotides: TGTGCCAGCAGTTACGGTTCGGGGACCGGGGAGCTGTTTTTT. Protein product: CASSYGSGTGELFF.

The genes are TRBV2 and TRBJ2-1, with TRBD1 identical over 10 bases. The V and J ends lost 9 bases and 6 bases, in that order; junction bases with no gene match: 14. The CDR3 has 16 residues. Germline loops: CDR1 SNHLY, CDR2 FYNNEI. The CDR3 here is CASDFGQGGLSNEQFF. The CDR3 bases are TGTGCCAGTGATTTTGGACAGGGGGGGTTGAGCAATGAGCAGTTCTTC.

This clonotype occurred a few times. CDR3 sequence reads: CASSIDLRGRGQFF. CDR3 nucleotide sequence: TGTGCCAGTAGTATAGATCTTAGGGGTAGGGGGCAGTTCTTC. The chain couples TRBV19 to TRBJ2-1, with D possibly being TRBD1 (5 bases). CDR1 and CDR2 (germline): LNHDA, SQIVND (reference sequence). V was pared by 0 bases and J by 12 bases, with 15 bases between. This CDR3 is 14 amino acids long.

The chain employs TRBV19 and TRBJ1-1; no clear D. The germline CDR1 and CDR2 sequences are LNHDA and SQIVND (reference sequence). CDR3 length: 16 residues. Trimming took off 4 bases at V and 2 bases at J, with 17 bases between the two ends. CDR3 nucleotides: TGTGCCAGTAGTAAGCGAACATCTAGACCAAACACTGAAGCTTTCTTT. Amino acid sequence: CASSKRTSRPNTEAFF.

The genes are TRBV11-2 and TRBJ2-1, with 8 bases that match TRBD2. The CDR3 consists of 16 residues. V was pared by 4 bases and J by 14 bases, with 19 bases of the junction left unmatched. Germline CDR1 and CDR2: SGHAT and FQNNGV. Written as DNA, the CDR3 is TGTGCCAGCAGCTCCCCTCAGGGGAGCGGGAGATGGTTTGAGTTCTTC. Residues: CASSSPQGSGRWFEFF.

The chain combines TRBV15 with TRBJ2-1, with TRBD2 matching over 10 bases. Germline V lookup: CDR1 LNHNV, CDR2 YYDKDF (reference sequence). V lost 1 base to trimming and J lost 8 bases; unmatched junction nucleotides: 5. The CDR3 totals 15 residues. CDR3 amino acids: CATSRVGLAFHEQFF. The CDR3 bases are TGTGCCACCAGCAGAGTGGGACTAGCGTTTCATGAGCAGTTCTTC. Full variable domain (remainder filled in from reference TRBV15 and TRBJ2-1): DAMVIQNPRYQVTQFGKPVTLSCSQTLNHNVMYWYQQKSSQAPKLLFHYYDKDFNNEADTPDNFQSRRPNTSFCFLDIRSPGLGDTAMYLCATSRVGLAFHEQFFGPGTRLTVL.

This clonotype was recorded a few times. The chain employs TRBV30 and TRBJ2-7; no clear D gene. Trimming shortened V by 1 base and J by 4 bases, and 5 bases separated the two germline ends. Germline V gene lookup returns CDR1 GTSNPN and CDR2 SVGIG (reference sequence). CDR3 length: 11 residues. CDR3 amino acids: CAWSEAYEQYF. CDR3 nucleotides: TGTGCCTGGAGTGAGGCTTACGAGCAGTACTTC.

This clonotype was counted a few times. J is TRBJ2-1 and V is TRBV9; D remains ambiguous. Trimming cost V 0 bases and J 7 bases, with 11 bases left between them. The CDR3 has 14 residues. Germline-derived CDR1 and CDR2 are SGDLS and YYNGEE. CDR3 nucleotides: TGTGCCAGCAGCGTAGCCGTAGGTACGAATGAGCAGTTCTTC. This gives the protein CASSVAVGTNEQFF.

There are a few counts of this clonotype. This chain links TRBV10-3 with TRBJ2-7; 11 bases are a match to TRBD2. Germline loops: CDR1 ENHRY, CDR2 SYGVKD. This CDR3 spans 17 amino acids. V gave up 3 bases and J gave up 9 bases; unmatched junction bases: 16. The CDR3: CAISEPERLAGRNPQYF. CDR3 sequence (DNA): TGTGCCATCAGTGAACCGGAGAGACTAGCGGGAAGGAATCCGCAGTACTTC.

J is TRBJ2-3 and V is TRBV7-2, with D perhaps matching TRBD2 (5 bases). Trimming left V 5 bases short and J 2 bases short, with 14 bases between. The CDR3 totals 15 residues. Germline CDR1 SGHTA, CDR2 FQGNSA. CDR3 sequence reads: CASSTPLDDTDTQYF. CDR3 sequence (DNA): TGTGCCAGCAGCACCCCACTAGATGACACAGATACGCAGTATTTT.

The sample holds many counts of this clonotype. The rearrangement uses TRBV10-3 and TRBJ2-1, with TRBD2 matching 11 bases. Germline lookup yields CDR1 ENHRY and CDR2 SYGVKD. CDR3 length equals 13 residues. V trimming: 7 bases; J trimming: 8 bases; junction bases outside the gene matches: 4. The chain's CDR3 is CAITVSGRDEQFF. In DNA form, the CDR3 reads TGTGCCATCACCGTTAGCGGGAGGGATGAGCAGTTCTTC.

The CDR3 loop reads CASSLLGASGELFF. In DNA, the CDR3 is TGTGCCAGCAGCTTATTGGGGGCATCCGGGGAGCTGTTTTTT. The J gene is TRBJ2-2, the V gene TRBV7-3, with TRBD1 as a possible D gene (6 bases). Looked up from germline, CDR1 is SGHTA and CDR2 is FQGTGA. The CDR3 is 14 amino acids. Between the trimmed V and J ends, which lost 2 bases and 6 bases, there was a span of 10 bases.

This chain links TRBV5-5 with TRBJ2-1; D remains ambiguous. The CDR3 totals 12 residues. Between the trimmed V and J ends, which lost 2 bases and 7 bases, there was a span of 7 bases. In germline, CDR1 is SGHKS, CDR2 YYEKEE (reference sequence). CDR3 DNA sequence: TGTGCCAGCAGCTTTTTTTCGAATGAGCAGTTCTTC. This gives the protein CASSFFSNEQFF.

There are many counts of this clonotype. The chain couples TRBV6-5 to TRBJ1-2, with a weak D call TRBD1 (5 bases). V was shortened by 2 bases and J by 4 bases, with 8 bases between the two germline ends. The CDR3 contains 13 residues. Germline CDR1 reads MNHEY; CDR2 reads SVGAGI. The CDR3 sequence is CASSYGTVYGYTF. The DNA for the CDR3 is TGTGCCAGCAGTTACGGGACGGTCTATGGCTACACCTTC.

The genes are TRBV27 and TRBJ2-1; 8 nucleotides line up with TRBD2. Germline V gives CDR1 MNHEY, CDR2 SMNVEV (reference sequence). With V trimmed by 6 bases and J by 0 bases, 7 bases remained unmatched. The CDR3 covers 16 residues. DNA for the CDR3: TGTGCCAGCAGGGGGTCGGCGGGAGGCTCCTACAATGAGCAGTTCTTC. It translates to CASRGSAGGSYNEQFF.

This chain connects TRBV19 to TRBJ2-1; D tentatively fits TRBD1 or TRBD2 (5 bases each). This CDR3 is 16 amino acids long. Germline CDR1 reads LNHDA; CDR2 reads SQIVND (reference sequence). V was pared by 1 base and J by 0 bases, with 10 bases between. The CDR3 nucleotides read TGTGCCAGTAGTATAGTGGGACGGAGCTCCTACAATGAGCAGTTCTTC. Its protein product is CASSIVGRSSYNEQFF.

This clonotype was counted a few times. V gene TRBV20-1 combines with J gene TRBJ2-3, with 12 bases identical to TRBD2. From germline, CDR1 is DFQATT and CDR2 SNEGSKA (reference sequence). This CDR3 spans 14 amino acids. V lost 5 bases to trimming and J lost 4 bases; unmatched junction nucleotides: 4. CDR3 DNA: TGCAGTGCTTGGGGACTAGCGGGTCCAGATACGCAGTATTTT. Its translation is CSAWGLAGPDTQYF.